The rows below give T cell receptor beta chains drawn from one sample of a study of OX40 agonist ivuxolimab in advanced cancers. Generated by immunoSEQ multiplex PCR, the TCRdb table keeps only in-frame clones and is missing some. This table holds over 95,000 clones, around nine tenths found once. The source material was CD4+ or CD8+ T cells sorted from blood, sampled in a trial of the OX40 agonist ivuxolimab. The origin of the receptors is an adult with an advanced solid tumor such as melanoma, head and neck, liver or kidney cancer. Both conserved end residues are part of each CDR3. Fields, in order: clone size, J gene, V gene, D gene, CDR3 length, CDR3 DNA, CDR3 protein. A D gene is named only where the DNA matches it firmly. Clone size is given for some rows only: seen once, a few or many times, or a class if the clone is expanded.

clone_size: -
j_call: TRBJ2-5
v_call: TRBV6-5
d_call: -
cdr3_length: 13
cdr3_nt: TGTGCCAGCAGTTACCTCGGCAGAGAGACCCAGTACTTC
cdr3_aa: CASSYLGRETQYF

clone_size: -
j_call: TRBJ2-5
v_call: TRBV6-5
d_call: -
cdr3_length: 14
cdr3_nt: TGTGCCAGCAGTTACCGAATACATGGGGAGACCCAGTACTTC
cdr3_aa: CASSYRIHGETQYF

clone_size: -
j_call: TRBJ2-3
v_call: TRBV7-7
d_call: -
cdr3_length: 13
cdr3_nt: TGTGCCAGCAGCTTATACGGCACAGATACGCAGTATTTT
cdr3_aa: CASSLYGTDTQYF

clone_size: -
j_call: TRBJ2-2
v_call: TRBV5-3
d_call: -
cdr3_length: 15
cdr3_nt: TGTGCCAGAAGCTTGGAACAGATCGACACCGGGGAGCTGTTTTTT
cdr3_aa: CARSLEQIDTGELFF

clone_size: -
j_call: TRBJ1-1
v_call: TRBV6-5
d_call: -
cdr3_length: 14
cdr3_nt: TGTGCCAGCAGCCGCGGGGGGGGGCAGACTGAAGCTTTCTTT
cdr3_aa: CASSRGGGQTEAFF

clone_size: -
j_call: TRBJ1-1
v_call: TRBV7-8
d_call: -
cdr3_length: 14
cdr3_nt: TGTGCCAGCAGCTTCCAGGGAATGAACACTGAAGCTTTCTTT
cdr3_aa: CASSFQGMNTEAFF

clone_size: -
j_call: TRBJ1-1
v_call: TRBV7-2
d_call: TRBD1
cdr3_length: 15
cdr3_nt: TGTGCCAGCAGCTTGACAGGGGCCGTGAACACTGAAGCTTTCTTT
cdr3_aa: CASSLTGAVNTEAFF

clone_size: -
j_call: TRBJ2-7
v_call: TRBV28
d_call: TRBD1
cdr3_length: 15
cdr3_nt: TGTGCCAGCACCAAGAGTGGACAGGGGGCGCGGGAGCAGTACTTC
cdr3_aa: CASTKSGQGAREQYF

clone_size: -
j_call: TRBJ2-3
v_call: TRBV14
d_call: TRBD2
cdr3_length: 18
cdr3_nt: TGTGCCAGCAGCCAACGATGGTCGGCGGGAGTGGGGGCAGATACGCAGTATTTT
cdr3_aa: CASSQRWSAGVGADTQYF

clone_size: once
j_call: TRBJ2-1
v_call: TRBV27
d_call: -
cdr3_length: 14
cdr3_nt: TGTGCCAGCAGCCGGGGACTGCAAGGCAATGAGCAGTTCTTC
cdr3_aa: CASSRGLQGNEQFF

clone_size: -
j_call: TRBJ1-2
v_call: TRBV4-3
d_call: -
cdr3_length: 14
cdr3_nt: TGCGCCAGCAGCCAAGACTTCGGGCCGTATGGCTACACCTTC
cdr3_aa: CASSQDFGPYGYTF

clone_size: -
j_call: TRBJ2-7
v_call: TRBV10-3
d_call: -
cdr3_length: 12
cdr3_nt: TGTGCCATCAGTGGTGGAGCGTACGAGCAGTACTTC
cdr3_aa: CAISGGAYEQYF

clone_size: -
j_call: TRBJ2-1
v_call: TRBV5-1
d_call: -
cdr3_length: 16
cdr3_nt: TGCGCCAGCAGCTTGGCGCCCGGGGGCTCCTACAATGAGCAGTTCTTC
cdr3_aa: CASSLAPGGSYNEQFF

clone_size: -
j_call: TRBJ1-5
v_call: TRBV19
d_call: TRBD1
cdr3_length: 15
cdr3_nt: TGTGCCAGTAGTCCACAGGGGCTTGGCAATCAGCCCCAGCATTTT
cdr3_aa: CASSPQGLGNQPQHF

clone_size: once
j_call: TRBJ2-1
v_call: TRBV28
d_call: -
cdr3_length: 18
cdr3_nt: TGTGCCAGCAGTCCCCGGGGTAGGGCACCCAGGCGGGACAATGAGCAGTTCTTC
cdr3_aa: CASSPRGRAPRRDNEQFF

clone_size: -
j_call: TRBJ2-5
v_call: TRBV7-3
d_call: -
cdr3_length: 16
cdr3_nt: TGTGCCAGCAGCCCAAGGGGGAGGGACCCCCAAGAGACCCAGTACTTC
cdr3_aa: CASSPRGRDPQETQYF

clone_size: -
j_call: TRBJ1-1
v_call: TRBV6-1
d_call: -
cdr3_length: 15
cdr3_nt: TGTGCCAGCACTCTGGGCGGGTACGGCAACACTGAAGCTTTCTTT
cdr3_aa: CASTLGGYGNTEAFF

clone_size: once
j_call: TRBJ2-5
v_call: TRBV11-2
d_call: TRBD1
cdr3_length: 15
cdr3_nt: TGTGCCAGCAGCTACGGGACAGGGAGCCAGGAGACCCAGTACTTC
cdr3_aa: CASSYGTGSQETQYF

clone_size: few
j_call: TRBJ2-5
v_call: TRBV5-8
d_call: -
cdr3_length: 14
cdr3_nt: TGTGCCAGCAGCCGAGGAGGGTCCCAAGAGACCCAGTACTTC
cdr3_aa: CASSRGGSQETQYF

clone_size: -
j_call: TRBJ1-4
v_call: TRBV9
d_call: -
cdr3_length: 18
cdr3_nt: TGTGCCAGCAGCGTAGAAGGGACTTTAAGCATCCCACATGAAAAACTGTTTTTT
cdr3_aa: CASSVEGTLSIPHEKLFF

clone_size: -
j_call: TRBJ2-1
v_call: TRBV7-9
d_call: TRBD2
cdr3_length: 12
cdr3_nt: TGTGCCAGCAGCTTTGTCGGGGGGGAGCAGTTCTTC
cdr3_aa: CASSFVGGEQFF

clone_size: -
j_call: TRBJ2-1
v_call: TRBV7-3
d_call: TRBD2
cdr3_length: 15
cdr3_nt: TGTGCCAGCAGCTTAAACAGCGGGAGGGCCGGGGAGCAGTTCTTC
cdr3_aa: CASSLNSGRAGEQFF

clone_size: -
j_call: TRBJ2-1
v_call: TRBV6-1
d_call: TRBD1
cdr3_length: 14
cdr3_nt: TGTGCCAGCAGCCCCGAAAGGGACAGGGGGGAGCAGTTCTTC
cdr3_aa: CASSPERDRGEQFF

clone_size: -
j_call: TRBJ2-1
v_call: TRBV6-4
d_call: TRBD1
cdr3_length: 15
cdr3_nt: TGTGCCAGCAGTGCCCAACAGGGGACCTACAATGAGCAGTTCTTC
cdr3_aa: CASSAQQGTYNEQFF

clone_size: -
j_call: TRBJ1-1
v_call: TRBV15
d_call: -
cdr3_length: 13
cdr3_nt: TGTGCCACCGGCAGGGAGAGTAACACTGAAGCTTTCTTT
cdr3_aa: CATGRESNTEAFF

clone_size: -
j_call: TRBJ1-4
v_call: TRBV18
d_call: -
cdr3_length: 14
cdr3_nt: TGTGCCAGCTCACCTAGGCAGACTAATGAAAAACTGTTTTTT
cdr3_aa: CASSPRQTNEKLFF

clone_size: -
j_call: TRBJ2-3
v_call: TRBV5-1
d_call: TRBD2
cdr3_length: 18
cdr3_nt: TGCGCCAGCAGCTTAGCCGGGACTAGCGGAATTAGCACAGATACGCAGTATTTT
cdr3_aa: CASSLAGTSGISTDTQYF

clone_size: -
j_call: TRBJ2-1
v_call: TRBV7-9
d_call: -
cdr3_length: 14
cdr3_nt: TGTGCCAGCAGCTTGATGGGAGCTTACAATGAGCAGTTCTTC
cdr3_aa: CASSLMGAYNEQFF

clone_size: -
j_call: TRBJ1-1
v_call: TRBV27
d_call: -
cdr3_length: 15
cdr3_nt: TGTGCCAGCAGTCGCGCCCTAGAAGGAACCAGAGAAGCTTTCTTT
cdr3_aa: CASSRALEGTREAFF

clone_size: once
j_call: TRBJ2-1
v_call: TRBV7-9
d_call: -
cdr3_length: 12
cdr3_nt: TGTGCCAGCAGCTCGGAGGACTATGAGCAGTTCTTC
cdr3_aa: CASSSEDYEQFF

clone_size: -
j_call: TRBJ1-6
v_call: TRBV7-2
d_call: -
cdr3_length: 15
cdr3_nt: TGTGCCAGCAGCTTAGAGGGGGGGTATAATTCACCCCTCCACTTT
cdr3_aa: CASSLEGGYNSPLHF

clone_size: -
j_call: TRBJ1-2
v_call: TRBV28
d_call: -
cdr3_length: 17
cdr3_nt: TGTGCCAGCAACGAGGTGGGGGGACCACAAGGAAACTATGGCTACACCTTC
cdr3_aa: CASNEVGGPQGNYGYTF

clone_size: -
j_call: TRBJ2-7
v_call: TRBV7-9
d_call: TRBD2
cdr3_length: 15
cdr3_nt: TGTGCCAGCAGCCCGGGACTAGCGCGATTGGACGAGCAGTACTTC
cdr3_aa: CASSPGLARLDEQYF

clone_size: -
j_call: TRBJ2-3
v_call: TRBV6-1
d_call: TRBD2
cdr3_length: 16
cdr3_nt: TGTGCCAGCAGTGAAGCCTTCCTAGCGGGAGCAGATACGCAGTATTTT
cdr3_aa: CASSEAFLAGADTQYF

clone_size: -
j_call: TRBJ1-2
v_call: TRBV7-2
d_call: TRBD1
cdr3_length: 16
cdr3_nt: TGTGCCAGCAGCTTAGGGGAGAACAGGGGGAACTATGGCTACACCTTC
cdr3_aa: CASSLGENRGNYGYTF

clone_size: -
j_call: TRBJ2-7
v_call: TRBV27
d_call: TRBD2
cdr3_length: 13
cdr3_nt: TGTGCCAGCAGACTAGCGGGAGGCTCCGAGCAGTACTTC
cdr3_aa: CASRLAGGSEQYF

clone_size: -
j_call: TRBJ2-7
v_call: TRBV7-2
d_call: TRBD2
cdr3_length: 15
cdr3_nt: TGTGCCAGCAGCGTGACGGGACTAGCGGGAGGCGAGCAGTACTTC
cdr3_aa: CASSVTGLAGGEQYF